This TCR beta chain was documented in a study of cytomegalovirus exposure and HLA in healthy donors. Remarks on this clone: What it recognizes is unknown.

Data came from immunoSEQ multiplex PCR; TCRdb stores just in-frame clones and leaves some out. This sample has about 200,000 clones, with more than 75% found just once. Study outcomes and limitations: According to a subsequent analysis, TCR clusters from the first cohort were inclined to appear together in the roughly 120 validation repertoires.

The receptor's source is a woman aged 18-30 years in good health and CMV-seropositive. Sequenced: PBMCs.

CDR3 DNA: TGTGCCAGCACCGGACTAGCGGGAGCAGAAGAGCAGTACTTC. Encoded protein: CASTGLAGAEEQYF. The V and J genes are TRBV6-5 and TRBJ2-7; 13 positions match TRBD2. V was clipped by 7 bases and J by 7 bases; unmatched bases: 7. The V gene's germline CDR1 is MNHEY and CDR2 SVGAGI. CDR3 size: 14 residues.